The 3 T cell receptor beta chains given below trace back to one sample, sequenced in a study of OX40 agonist ivuxolimab in advanced cancers. TCRdb's copy holds only in-frame clones and misses some; the assay was immunoSEQ multiplex PCR. In the table there are around 150,000 clones, 90% of which are singletons. The sample here was CD4+ or CD8+ T cells sorted from blood, taken in a trial of the OX40 agonist ivuxolimab. The receptors were gathered from an adult with an advanced solid tumor such as melanoma, head and neck, liver or kidney cancer.

The V and J genes are TRBV19 and TRBJ1-1; D is possibly TRBD1 (6 bases). The CDR3 runs 12 residues. Trimming cost V 6 bases and J 8 bases, with 13 bases left between them. The germline CDR1 and CDR2 sequences are LNHDA and SQIVND (reference sequence). The CDR3 is CASRTGFGEAFF. In nucleotides, the CDR3 is TGTGCCAGTAGAACAGGGTTCGGAGAAGCTTTCTTT.

The DNA of the CDR3 is TGTGCCAGCAGCCTGAGAATGAACACTGAAGCTTTCTTT. This codes for CASSLRMNTEAFF. The chain links TRBV7-3 to TRBJ1-1; the D is unclear. From germline, CDR1 is SGHTA and CDR2 FQGTGA. Trimming shortened V by 5 bases and J by 0 bases, and 7 bases separated the two germline ends. This CDR3 region has 13 residues.

The chain carries TRBV2 and TRBJ1-5; TRBD1 matches 8 bases. The V and J ends lost 4 bases and 0 bases, in that order; junction bases with no gene match: 2. The CDR3 is 15 residues long. CDR1 and CDR2 from the germline V gene are SNHLY and FYNNEI. The CDR3 is CASSGTGLSNQPQHF. CDR3 bases: TGTGCCAGCAGTGGGACAGGGCTTAGCAATCAGCCCCAGCATTTT.